This is a list of T cell receptor beta chains from one sample in a study of blood T cell repertoires in COVID-19. The repertoire was sequenced with immunoSEQ multiplex PCR; TCRdb's copy has only in-frame clones and lacks some. This sample yields almost 250,000 clones, of which about 89% are seen a single time; 3.5% to 5% belongs to the top ten. The sample consisted of PBMCs or T cells enriched from blood (not recorded which). The receptors here all came from a young woman who had recovered from COVID-19. Both conserved end residues are part of each CDR3. Fields, in order: clone size, D gene, J gene, V gene, CDR3 length, CDR3 protein, CDR3 DNA. D genes are given only for firm matches. Clone size is given for some rows only: seen once, a few or many times, or a class if the clone is expanded.

abundance: many; d_gene: .; j_gene: TRBJ1-1; v_gene: TRBV28; len: 12; CDR3aa: CASSSQTDSAFF; CDR3nt: TGTGCCAGCAGTTCCCAGACAGATAGCGCTTTCTTT
abundance: .; d_gene: TRBD1; j_gene: TRBJ1-1; v_gene: TRBV5-1; len: 14; CDR3aa: CASRLDRGGTEAFF; CDR3nt: TGCGCCAGCAGATTAGACAGGGGGGGCACTGAAGCTTTCTTT
abundance: .; d_gene: .; j_gene: TRBJ1-1; v_gene: TRBV4-1; len: 14; CDR3aa: CASSLGLMNTEAFF; CDR3nt: TGCGCCAGCAGCCTAGGACTAATGAACACTGAAGCTTTCTTT
abundance: once; d_gene: TRBD1; j_gene: TRBJ2-7; v_gene: TRBV19; len: 14; CDR3aa: CASSVTGAGYEQYF; CDR3nt: TGTGCCAGTAGTGTGACAGGGGCAGGGTACGAGCAGTACTTC
abundance: .; d_gene: .; j_gene: TRBJ1-5; v_gene: TRBV2; len: 15; CDR3aa: CASSESGVGNQPQHF; CDR3nt: TGTGCCAGCAGTGAGTCAGGGGTTGGCAATCAGCCCCAGCATTTT
abundance: .; d_gene: .; j_gene: TRBJ1-2; v_gene: TRBV19; len: 15; CDR3aa: CASSIGADSYYGYTF; CDR3nt: TGTGCCAGTAGTATAGGGGCGGACTCCTACTATGGCTACACCTTC
abundance: few; d_gene: .; j_gene: TRBJ1-2; v_gene: TRBV3-1/TRBV3-2; len: 13; CDR3aa: CASSRSRATGYTF; CDR3nt: TGTGCCAGCAGCCGAAGCAGGGCAACCGGCTACACCTTC
abundance: .; d_gene: TRBD1; j_gene: TRBJ1-1; v_gene: TRBV6-2/TRBV6-3; len: 13; CDR3aa: CASSDRGYTEAFF; CDR3nt: TGTGCCAGCAGCGACAGGGGATATACTGAAGCTTTCTTT
abundance: .; d_gene: .; j_gene: TRBJ2-1; v_gene: TRBV24-1; len: 16; CDR3aa: CATSDPGVRTNNEQFF; CDR3nt: TGTGCCACCAGTGATCCAGGGGTTAGGACGAACAATGAGCAGTTCTTC
abundance: .; d_gene: .; j_gene: TRBJ2-2; v_gene: TRBV7-9; len: 16; CDR3aa: CASSSLSRRNTGELFF; CDR3nt: TGTGCCAGCAGCTCCCTGTCGCGAAGGAACACCGGGGAGCTGTTTTTT
abundance: .; d_gene: .; j_gene: TRBJ2-4; v_gene: TRBV9; len: 14; CDR3aa: CASSVKRGGDIQYF; CDR3nt: TGTGCCAGCAGCGTAAAACGAGGAGGGGACATTCAGTACTTC
abundance: .; d_gene: .; j_gene: TRBJ1-1; v_gene: TRBV7-2; len: 16; CDR3aa: CASSRRRGLMNTEAFF; CDR3nt: TGTGCCAGCAGCCGGCGGCGGGGGCTGATGAACACTGAAGCTTTCTTT
abundance: few; d_gene: .; j_gene: TRBJ1-2; v_gene: TRBV7-3; len: 16; CDR3aa: CASSLTGGPQKPGYTF; CDR3nt: TGTGCCAGCAGCTTAACAGGGGGTCCCCAGAAACCTGGCTACACCTTC
abundance: .; d_gene: .; j_gene: TRBJ1-1; v_gene: TRBV2; len: 14; CDR3aa: CASSDGGTYTEAFF; CDR3nt: TGTGCCAGCAGTGACGGGGGGACGTACACTGAAGCTTTCTTT
abundance: .; d_gene: TRBD2; j_gene: TRBJ2-7; v_gene: TRBV9; len: 15; CDR3aa: CASSVSGGVGSEQYF; CDR3nt: TGTGCCAGCAGCGTATCGGGGGGAGTCGGGTCCGAGCAGTACTTC
abundance: .; d_gene: .; j_gene: TRBJ2-7; v_gene: TRBV27; len: 13; CDR3aa: CASRMTGDYEQYF; CDR3nt: TGTGCCAGCAGGATGACAGGTGATTACGAGCAGTACTTC
abundance: .; d_gene: .; j_gene: TRBJ1-1; v_gene: TRBV5-1; len: 11; CDR3aa: CASSLAGKAFF; CDR3nt: TGCGCCAGCAGCTTGGCCGGGAAAGCTTTCTTT
abundance: .; d_gene: .; j_gene: TRBJ1-4; v_gene: TRBV3-1/TRBV3-2; len: 19; CDR3aa: CASSQDSISGFATNEKLFF; CDR3nt: TGTGCCAGCAGCCAAGATTCGATCTCAGGGTTTGCAACTAATGAAAAACTGTTTTTT
abundance: .; d_gene: .; j_gene: TRBJ2-3; v_gene: TRBV5-3; len: 15; CDR3aa: CAGVKQGTGPDTQYF; CDR3nt: TGTGCCGGGGTCAAGCAGGGTACCGGGCCAGATACGCAGTATTTT
abundance: .; d_gene: TRBD1; j_gene: TRBJ2-5; v_gene: TRBV30; len: 12; CDR3aa: CAWGGQGWTQYF; CDR3nt: TGTGCCTGGGGTGGACAGGGGTGGACCCAGTACTTC
abundance: .; d_gene: .; j_gene: TRBJ2-4; v_gene: TRBV7-5; len: 14; CDR3aa: CARSPTGRGDIQYF; CDR3nt: TGTGCCAGAAGCCCTACCGGGAGGGGAGACATTCAGTACTTC
abundance: .; d_gene: .; j_gene: TRBJ2-3; v_gene: TRBV28; len: 13; CDR3aa: CASSSPSTDTQYF; CDR3nt: TGTGCCAGCAGTTCTCCTAGCACAGATACGCAGTATTTT
abundance: .; d_gene: .; j_gene: TRBJ1-5; v_gene: TRBV30; len: 13; CDR3aa: CAWSIRGAQPQHF; CDR3nt: TGTGCCTGGAGTATACGGGGGGCTCAGCCCCAGCATTTT
abundance: .; d_gene: .; j_gene: TRBJ1-2; v_gene: TRBV7-8; len: 12; CDR3aa: CASSLRGDGYTF; CDR3nt: TGTGCCAGCAGCCTCCGGGGAGATGGCTACACCTTC
abundance: .; d_gene: .; j_gene: TRBJ1-1; v_gene: TRBV19; len: 13; CDR3aa: CASTGAEGAEAFF; CDR3nt: TGTGCCAGTACAGGAGCCGAAGGGGCTGAAGCTTTCTTT
abundance: .; d_gene: .; j_gene: TRBJ2-7; v_gene: TRBV7-2; len: 14; CDR3aa: CASSSGQPSYEQYF; CDR3nt: TGTGCCAGCAGCTCAGGACAGCCCTCCTACGAGCAGTACTTC
abundance: .; d_gene: .; j_gene: TRBJ1-1; v_gene: TRBV30; len: 13; CDR3aa: CAWRRQMNTEAFF; CDR3nt: TGTGCCTGGAGACGACAGATGAACACTGAAGCTTTCTTT
abundance: .; d_gene: TRBD1; j_gene: TRBJ2-7; v_gene: TRBV7-2; len: 17; CDR3aa: CASSQTGWTGTSYEQYF; CDR3nt: TGTGCCAGCAGCCAAACCGGATGGACAGGGACCTCCTACGAGCAGTACTTC
abundance: .; d_gene: .; j_gene: TRBJ1-5; v_gene: TRBV23-1; len: 16; CDR3aa: CASSQGTPYSNQPQHF; CDR3nt: TGCGCCAGCAGTCAGGGGACACCCTATAGCAATCAGCCCCAGCATTTT
abundance: .; d_gene: .; j_gene: TRBJ2-1; v_gene: TRBV9; len: 16; CDR3aa: CASSRLLATKVNEQFF; CDR3nt: TGTGCCAGCAGCCGTCTACTAGCAACTAAAGTCAATGAGCAGTTCTTC
abundance: .; d_gene: .; j_gene: TRBJ1-4; v_gene: TRBV5-1; len: 14; CDR3aa: CASSLSTNFEKLFF; CDR3nt: TGCGCCAGCAGCCTGTCAACGAACTTTGAAAAACTGTTTTTT
abundance: once; d_gene: .; j_gene: TRBJ2-2; v_gene: TRBV9; len: 14; CDR3aa: CASSPETRSGELFF; CDR3nt: TGTGCCAGCAGCCCAGAGACTAGATCCGGGGAGCTGTTTTTT
abundance: .; d_gene: TRBD2; j_gene: TRBJ2-7; v_gene: TRBV27; len: 15; CDR3aa: CASSPRTSGPYEQYF; CDR3nt: TGTGCCAGCAGTCCTAGGACTAGCGGACCCTACGAGCAGTACTTC
abundance: .; d_gene: TRBD1; j_gene: TRBJ1-2; v_gene: TRBV28; len: 12; CDR3aa: CASSPRGYGYTF; CDR3nt: TGTGCCAGCAGCCCCAGGGGGTACGGCTACACCTTC
abundance: .; d_gene: TRBD2; j_gene: TRBJ2-1; v_gene: TRBV19; len: 15; CDR3aa: CATKTSGRGYNEQFF; CDR3nt: TGTGCCACCAAAACTAGCGGGAGGGGGTACAATGAGCAGTTCTTC
abundance: .; d_gene: TRBD2; j_gene: TRBJ2-1; v_gene: TRBV27; len: 17; CDR3aa: CASSPPPSSGSSNEQFF; CDR3nt: TGTGCCAGCAGTCCCCCTCCGAGTAGCGGGAGTTCCAATGAGCAGTTCTTC
abundance: few; d_gene: .; j_gene: TRBJ2-5; v_gene: TRBV7-2; len: 11; CDR3aa: CASSPQETQYF; CDR3nt: TGTGCCAGCAGCCCACAAGAGACCCAGTACTTC
abundance: .; d_gene: .; j_gene: TRBJ2-2; v_gene: TRBV28; len: 15; CDR3aa: CASSSPPQGNGELFF; CDR3nt: TGTGCCAGCAGTTCTCCCCCCCAGGGAAACGGGGAGCTGTTTTTT
abundance: .; d_gene: .; j_gene: TRBJ2-1; v_gene: TRBV10-3; len: 15; CDR3aa: CAISNRDRSSNEQFF; CDR3nt: TGTGCCATCAGCAACAGGGATCGCTCTTCCAATGAGCAGTTCTTC
abundance: .; d_gene: TRBD2; j_gene: TRBJ2-7; v_gene: TRBV28; len: 16; CDR3aa: CASSPGTSGRTYEQYF; CDR3nt: TGTGCCAGCAGTCCCGGGACTAGCGGGAGGACCTACGAGCAGTACTTC